The following is a T cell receptor beta chain sequence with its context. Its target is unknown. The sample belongs to a study of cytomegalovirus exposure and HLA in healthy donors. As for the study in general: Among about 400 genotyped donors, 65% to 90% fell in the Caucasian-associated ancestry cluster.

The CDR3 is made up of 15 amino acids. From germline, CDR1 is MNHEY and CDR2 SMNVEV (reference sequence). J was trimmed by 1 base and V by 4 bases; bases with no gene match: 2. Findings and caveats of the study: In a later analysis, HLA-associated beta chains showed higher expansion and lower generation probabilities than comparable chains.

PCR used 60 Vbeta primers and 13 Jbeta primers. Clones were sequenced by immunoSEQ multiplex PCR, and TCRdb holds only the in-frame ones, with some missing. Here the sample spans about 140,000 clones, over 70% being singletons. The rearrangement links TRBV27 to TRBJ2-1; TRBD1 matches at 9 bases. The sequencing input was PBMCs. The clonotype originates from a man aged 18-30 years in good health and CMV-seronegative. For the CDR3, the DNA is TGTGCCAGCAGTTCGGACAGGGGATCCTACAATGAGCAGTTCTTC. Encoded protein: CASSSDRGSYNEQFF.